A single sample gave rise to the 17 T cell receptor beta chains below, sequenced in a study of shared clonotypes between healthy human individuals. The method was immunoSEQ multiplex PCR; TCRdb's version includes in-frame clones alone and lacks a portion of them. The sample holds about 2,200,000 clones, 85% to 95% seen once. CD45RO-negative cells were positively selected for CCR7, leaving out terminally differentiated effector memory CD45RA+ cells. The source material was naive CD8+ T cells from PBMCs. The receptor set was obtained from a man younger than 35 in good health. Some clones in this sample may be carry-over from other donors' samples.

The V call is TRBV9, the J call TRBJ2-3; 8 bases match TRBD2. The germline CDR1 and CDR2 sequences are SGDLS and YYNGEE. Trimming removed 0 bases from V and 7 bases from J; junction bases left unmatched: 7. The CDR3 length is 15 residues. For the CDR3, the DNA is TGTGCCAGCAGCGTAGAATCGAGCGGGAGAAATACGCAGTATTTT. Translated, it gives CASSVESSGRNTQYF.

The gene calls are TRBV5-1 and TRBJ1-2; D unresolved. The CDR3 runs 13 residues. Per germline, CDR1 SGHRS and CDR2 YFSETQ. The V end lost 0 bases, the J end lost 8 bases, and 11 bases lay between the germline ends. Here the CDR3 reads CASSLALRTGYTF. CDR3 in DNA: TGCGCCAGCAGCTTGGCGTTACGCACCGGCTACACCTTC. The full variable domain, in which reference TRBV5-1 and TRBJ1-2 provide the parts outside the CDR3, is KAGVTQTPRYLIKTRGQQVTLSCSPISGHRSVSWYQQTPGQGLQFLFEYFSETQRNKGNFPGRFSGRQFSNSRSEMNVSTLELGDSALYLCASSLALRTGYTFGSGTRLTVV.

J is TRBJ2-7 and V is TRBV15; 12 positions agree with TRBD2. This CDR3 spans 15 amino acids. V shed 6 bases, J shed 5 bases, and the junction held 8 bases outside the gene matches. From germline, CDR1 is LNHNV and CDR2 YYDKDF (reference sequence). The CDR3 loop is CATSQTSGSFNEQYF. In nucleotides, the CDR3 is TGTGCCACCAGTCAGACTAGCGGGAGTTTCAACGAGCAGTACTTC. The variable domain in full, with the rest retrieved from reference TRBV15 and TRBJ2-7, is DAMVIQNPRYQVTQFGKPVTLSCSQTLNHNVMYWYQQKSSQAPKLLFHYYDKDFNNEADTPDNFQSRRPNTSFCFLDIRSPGLGDTAMYLCATSQTSGSFNEQYFGPGTRLTVT.

V gene TRBV19 combines with J gene TRBJ2-3; the D gene is possibly TRBD2 (5 bases). Germline V gene sequence: CDR1 LNHDA, CDR2 SQIVND (reference sequence). CDR3 length equals 13 residues. Trimming pared 7 bases from V and 6 bases from J, leaving 14 bases between. The CDR3 nucleotides are TGTGCCAGTAACAACGGACTGGGGGATACGCAGTATTTT. This gives the protein CASNNGLGDTQYF. Full variable domain (outside the CDR3, taken from reference TRBV19 and TRBJ2-3): DGGITQSPKYLFRKEGQNVTLSCEQNLNHDAMYWYRQDPGQGLRLIYYSQIVNDFQKGDIAEGYSVSREKKESFPLTVTSAQKNPTAFYLCASNNGLGDTQYFGPGTRLTVL.

This rearrangement joins TRBV9 to TRBJ2-7; D may be TRBD1 (6 bases). Trimming removed 0 bases from V and 3 bases from J, with 10 bases in between. This CDR3 region has 14 residues. The germline gives CDR1 SGDLS, CDR2 YYNGEE. The CDR3 loop reads CASSVGQDRYEQYF. In nucleotides, the CDR3 is TGTGCCAGCAGCGTAGGACAGGACCGCTACGAGCAGTACTTC.

The J gene is TRBJ2-3, the V gene TRBV7-2; 7 bases fit TRBD2. The CDR3 length is 15 residues. The V segment lost 5 bases and the J segment 5 bases; nucleotides outside the gene matches: 10. Germline CDR1 reads SGHTA; CDR2 reads FQGNSA. The CDR3 spells CASSTLAGVGDTQYF. The CDR3 DNA is TGTGCCAGCAGCACCCTTGCGGGAGTGGGAGATACGCAGTATTTT.

The chain has TRBV4-1 and TRBJ1-2; 7 nucleotides agree with TRBD1. Germline V gene sequence: CDR1 MGHRA, CDR2 YSYEKL. This CDR3 is built from 15 residues. The junction had 7 bases not matched to a gene; V was cut back by 2 bases and J by 4 bases. CDR3 residues: CASSQSRGSRYGYTF. The CDR3 nucleotides read TGCGCCAGCAGCCAATCCAGGGGGAGTCGCTATGGCTACACCTTC.

The chain has TRBV5-6 and TRBJ2-1, with TRBD2 matching over 7 bases. From germline, CDR1 is SGHDT and CDR2 YYEEEE. This CDR3 spans 11 amino acids. V was clipped by 0 bases and J by 14 bases; unmatched bases: 2. The CDR3 DNA sequence: TGTGCCAGCAGCTTGGGGACTAGGGAGTTCTTC. Its translation is CASSLGTREFF. Together with reference TRBV5-6 and TRBJ2-1, the CDR3 gives the full variable domain: DAGVTQSPTHLIKTRGQQVTLRCSPKSGHDTVSWYQQALGQGPQFIFQYYEEEERQRGNFPDRFSGHQFPNYSSELNVNALLLGDSALYLCASSLGTREFFGPGTRLTVL.

This chain uses TRBV5-6 with TRBJ2-1, with D perhaps matching TRBD1 (5 bases). V lost 2 bases, J lost 2 bases, and 11 bases lay in between. The CDR3 consists of 15 residues. The germline V gene has CDR1 SGHDT and CDR2 YYEEEE. CDR3 sequence (DNA): TGTGCCAGCAGCTTCAGGGATTCGCCCTACAATGAGCAGTTCTTC. It is translated as CASSFRDSPYNEQFF.

As for this clone: A read error may explain this, as a much larger clone is one base away. The sample has other DNA sequences that encode this CDR3 too. This chain uses TRBV28 with TRBJ2-7; D is uncertain. The length of the CDR3 is 10 residues. V was pared by 5 bases and J by 2 bases, with 1 base between. Germline CDR1 is MDHEN and CDR2 is SYDVKM. The CDR3: CASSAYEQYF. CDR3 DNA sequence: TGTGCCAGCAGTGCCTACGAGCAGTACTTC.

As to this clone: The sample holds other DNA sequences that translate to the same CDR3. The chain carries TRBV27 and TRBJ1-1, with D unresolved. From germline, CDR1 is MNHEY and CDR2 SMNVEV (reference sequence). Trimming shortened V by 2 bases and J by 1 base, and 5 bases separated the two germline ends. This CDR3 contains 13 residues. CDR3 coding DNA: TGTGCCAGCAGTTTACGGGGGAACACTGAAGCTTTCTTT. Residues: CASSLRGNTEAFF.

This clone occurred once. V usage is TRBV28 and J usage is TRBJ2-1; weak D call: TRBD2 (6 bases). The CDR3 totals 14 residues. Trimming shortened V by 3 bases and J by 9 bases, and 15 bases separated the two germline ends. From germline, CDR1 is MDHEN and CDR2 SYDVKM. Written as DNA, the CDR3 is TGTGCCAGCAGTTTCCAGGGTACCGGGGGTGAGCAGTTCTTC. The encoded protein is CASSFQGTGGEQFF.

This clone was seen more than once but under ten times. The chain uses TRBV12-5 and TRBJ1-1; possible D gene TRBD1, 5 bases. Per germline, CDR1 LGHNT and CDR2 FRNRAP. There are 13 residues in the CDR3. Trimming shortened V by 8 bases and J by 4 bases, and 14 bases separated the two germline ends. The CDR3 DNA sequence: TGTGCTAGTTCCCATGACAGAGGCACTGAAGCTTTCTTT. Translating it yields CASSHDRGTEAFF.

The rearrangement joins TRBV7-9 to TRBJ2-7; 7 positions match TRBD1. Per the germline V gene, CDR1 is SEHNR and CDR2 is FQNEAQ (reference sequence). The V segment lost 4 bases and the J segment 7 bases; nucleotides outside the gene matches: 13. CDR3 length equals 15 residues. CDR3 sequence: CASSSPTGTEREQYF. Here the CDR3 DNA reads TGTGCCAGCAGCTCCCCCACCGGGACAGAGAGGGAGCAGTACTTC.

The chain uses TRBV7-9 and TRBJ1-5, with a tentative D call TRBD1 (5 bases). Germline lookup yields CDR1 SEHNR and CDR2 FQNEAQ (reference sequence). V lost 10 bases to trimming and J lost 5 bases, with 12 bases between them. The CDR3 totals 12 residues. As DNA, the CDR3 is TGTGCCACCAAGGACATAGATCAGCCCCAGCATTTT. Amino acids: CATKDIDQPQHF.

This chain connects TRBV11-2 to TRBJ2-7, with TRBD2 matching over 10 bases. The CDR3 has 13 residues. Germline lookup yields CDR1 SGHAT and CDR2 FQNNGV. Trimming took 7 bases from V and 4 from J; bases not matched to a gene: 4. The CDR3 DNA sequence: TGTGCCAGCAAAGGGACTAGCGTTTACGAGCAGTACTTC. Protein: CASKGTSVYEQYF. The full variable domain, its missing parts supplied by reference TRBV11-2 and TRBJ2-7, is EAGVAQSPRYKIIEKRQSVAFWCNPISGHATLYWYQQILGQGPKLLIQFQNNGVVDDSQLPKDRFSAERLKGVDSTLKIQPAKLEDSAVYLCASKGTSVYEQYFGPGTRLTVT.

This clone turned up a few times. Other nucleotide sequences from this sample produce the same CDR3. The gene calls are TRBV9 and TRBJ1-1, with no clear D. The CDR3 spans 13 residues. V lost 0 bases to trimming and J lost 1 base, with 4 bases between them. Germline values: CDR1 SGDLS, CDR2 YYNGEE. This chain's CDR3 is CASSVVWNTEAFF. The CDR3 nucleotides read TGTGCCAGCAGCGTAGTTTGGAACACTGAAGCTTTCTTT.